The rows below give T cell receptor beta chains drawn from one sample of a study of HIV-infected patients and healthy controls. TCRdb independently ran MiXCR on the 5' RACE reads; one entry per CDR3 protein. The sample has 13,000 to 15,000 distinct CDR3 sequences; roughly a tenth are singletons. Sequencing used blood. The receptors here all came from an adult in good health. Each CDR3 is given with its conserved first and last residue. Fields, in order: J gene, clone size, V gene, D gene, CDR3 DNA, CDR3 protein. The D gene is left open where the match is weak. For some rows the clone size is stated as once, few or many, or as a class when expanded; others skip it.

j_gene: TRBJ1-2; abundance: NA; v_gene: TRBV7-9; d_gene: TRBD1; CDR3nt: TGTGCCAGCAGCTTCGGGACAGGGATCTATGGCTACACCTTC; CDR3aa: CASSFGTGIYGYTF
j_gene: TRBJ2-7; abundance: few; v_gene: TRBV11-2; d_gene: TRBD2; CDR3nt: TGTGCCAGCAGCTTTGGCCCCGCTAGCGGAGGCGAGCAGTACTTC; CDR3aa: CASSFGPASGGEQYF
j_gene: TRBJ1-1; abundance: medium-sized; v_gene: TRBV10-3; d_gene: NA; CDR3nt: TGTGCCATCAGGGAGTACGACACTGAAGCTTTCTTT; CDR3aa: CAIREYDTEAFF
j_gene: TRBJ1-1; abundance: medium-sized; v_gene: TRBV29-1; d_gene: TRBD1; CDR3nt: TGCAGCGTTAGCGGATTACTGACAGGGTTGGACACTGAAGCTTTCTTT; CDR3aa: CSVSGLLTGLDTEAFF
j_gene: TRBJ2-2; abundance: NA; v_gene: TRBV7-9; d_gene: NA; CDR3nt: TGTGCCAGCAGCCCACAGTCCGGGGAGCTGTTTTTT; CDR3aa: CASSPQSGELFF
j_gene: TRBJ2-4; abundance: many; v_gene: TRBV7-2; d_gene: NA; CDR3nt: TGTGCCAGCAGCTCGCGGTCCAACATTCAGTACTTC; CDR3aa: CASSSRSNIQYF
j_gene: TRBJ2-7; abundance: NA; v_gene: TRBV20-1; d_gene: TRBD2; CDR3nt: TGCAGTGCTAGAGACACCGGGACTAGCAACGAGCAGTACTTC; CDR3aa: CSARDTGTSNEQYF
j_gene: TRBJ2-7; abundance: NA; v_gene: TRBV5-1; d_gene: NA; CDR3nt: TGCGCCAGCAGCGCAATCGTTCGAGGCGGGCAGTACTTC; CDR3aa: CASSAIVRGGQYF
j_gene: TRBJ2-1; abundance: medium-sized; v_gene: TRBV19; d_gene: NA; CDR3nt: TGTGCCAGTAGTCCAACCACATCCTCCTACAATGAGCAGTTCTTC; CDR3aa: CASSPTTSSYNEQFF
j_gene: TRBJ1-1; abundance: many; v_gene: TRBV6-2/TRBV6-3; d_gene: NA; CDR3nt: TGTGCCAGCCGGGGGGATCGGTACACTGAAGCTTTCTTT; CDR3aa: CASRGDRYTEAFF
j_gene: TRBJ2-6; abundance: medium-sized; v_gene: TRBV24-1; d_gene: NA; CDR3nt: TGTGCCACCAGTGAATCAAACGACAGGCGTGCCGGGGCCAACGTCCTGACTTTC; CDR3aa: CATSESNDRRAGANVLTF
j_gene: TRBJ2-2; abundance: many; v_gene: TRBV6-5; d_gene: TRBD2; CDR3nt: TGTGCCAGCAGGGATAGCGGGAGGGCCACCGGGGAGCTGTTTTTT; CDR3aa: CASRDSGRATGELFF
j_gene: TRBJ2-5; abundance: medium-sized; v_gene: TRBV6-6; d_gene: TRBD2; CDR3nt: TGTGCCAGCGGACTAGCTGCGGAGACCCAGTACTTC; CDR3aa: CASGLAAETQYF
j_gene: TRBJ1-1; abundance: medium-sized; v_gene: TRBV20-1; d_gene: NA; CDR3nt: TGCACCACCTTTGAGGAGGGGGACACTGAAGCTTTCTTT; CDR3aa: CTTFEEGDTEAFF
j_gene: TRBJ2-1; abundance: NA; v_gene: TRBV6-2/TRBV6-3; d_gene: TRBD1; CDR3nt: TGTGCCAGCAGTAGAAACCAGGGGGAGCTCCGTTTCCAATTCTTC; CDR3aa: CASSRNQGELRFQFF
j_gene: TRBJ1-1; abundance: few; v_gene: TRBV18; d_gene: NA; CDR3nt: TGTGCCAGCTCACCCCAGGAGGGAGGTGGGTACACTGAAGCTTTCTTT; CDR3aa: CASSPQEGGGYTEAFF
j_gene: TRBJ2-3; abundance: NA; v_gene: TRBV5-4; d_gene: NA; CDR3nt: TGTGCCAGCAGCTTGGTCCCGACAGATACGCAGTATTTT; CDR3aa: CASSLVPTDTQYF
j_gene: TRBJ2-3; abundance: many; v_gene: TRBV24-1; d_gene: NA; CDR3nt: TGTGCCACCAGTGATTCGGGAGCTGACGATACGCAGTATTTT; CDR3aa: CATSDSGADDTQYF
j_gene: TRBJ2-7; abundance: NA; v_gene: TRBV4-2; d_gene: NA; CDR3nt: TGTGCCAGCAGGGGGGAGGCTGGCGAGCAGTACTTC; CDR3aa: CASRGEAGEQYF
j_gene: TRBJ1-5; abundance: medium-sized; v_gene: TRBV18; d_gene: NA; CDR3nt: TGTGCCAGCTCACCGGGGGACAATCAGCCCCAGCATTTT; CDR3aa: CASSPGDNQPQHF
j_gene: TRBJ2-7; abundance: medium-sized; v_gene: TRBV27; d_gene: TRBD2; CDR3nt: TGTGCCAGCAGGGGCCTCGGACTAGAAGCCGACTACGAGCAGTACTTC; CDR3aa: CASRGLGLEADYEQYF
j_gene: TRBJ1-3; abundance: many; v_gene: TRBV4-3; d_gene: NA; CDR3nt: TGCGCCAGCAGCCAAGATTCGCCAAGCTCTGGAAACACCATATATTTT; CDR3aa: CASSQDSPSSGNTIYF
j_gene: TRBJ2-7; abundance: many; v_gene: TRBV29-1; d_gene: TRBD1; CDR3nt: TGCAGCGTGAATCATTCTGGACAGGACTCCTACGAGCAGTACTTC; CDR3aa: CSVNHSGQDSYEQYF
j_gene: TRBJ1-2; abundance: NA; v_gene: TRBV30; d_gene: NA; CDR3nt: TGTGCCTGGAGTGTACGCGTGCCCGGTCTTGGCTACACCTTC; CDR3aa: CAWSVRVPGLGYTF
j_gene: TRBJ2-3; abundance: medium-sized; v_gene: TRBV28; d_gene: NA; CDR3nt: TGTGCCAGCAGTTCGCCGGGGCCCTTCACAGATACGCAGTATTTT; CDR3aa: CASSSPGPFTDTQYF
j_gene: TRBJ2-7; abundance: many; v_gene: TRBV6-6; d_gene: TRBD2; CDR3nt: TGTGCCAGCAGTTACCGACTAGCGGGGGCCCTGGCCGAGCAGTACTTC; CDR3aa: CASSYRLAGALAEQYF
j_gene: TRBJ2-1; abundance: many; v_gene: TRBV4-2; d_gene: TRBD2; CDR3nt: TGTGCCAGCAGCCCAGCGGGAGTAGAAAGGAATGAGCAGTTCTTC; CDR3aa: CASSPAGVERNEQFF
j_gene: TRBJ1-5; abundance: medium-sized; v_gene: TRBV28; d_gene: NA; CDR3nt: TGTGCCAGCAGTTTATTAAGACCCGATGGTGGCAATCAGCCCCAGCATTTT; CDR3aa: CASSLLRPDGGNQPQHF
j_gene: TRBJ1-1; abundance: many; v_gene: TRBV5-4; d_gene: NA; CDR3nt: TGTGCCAGCAGCTTTCGGCCACAGGGTTATGGGACTGAAGCTTTCTTT; CDR3aa: CASSFRPQGYGTEAFF
j_gene: TRBJ2-7; abundance: many; v_gene: TRBV6-6; d_gene: TRBD1; CDR3nt: TGTGCCAGCAGTAACACCGGGACAGGGGGCAGGAACGAGCAGTACTTC; CDR3aa: CASSNTGTGGRNEQYF
j_gene: TRBJ2-3; abundance: NA; v_gene: TRBV14; d_gene: TRBD2; CDR3nt: TGTGCCAGCAGCCAGTCAACTAGCGGGAGGGCCCGGGAGAGCACAGATACGCAGTATTTT; CDR3aa: CASSQSTSGRARESTDTQYF
j_gene: TRBJ1-3; abundance: many; v_gene: TRBV28; d_gene: TRBD1; CDR3nt: TGTGCCAGCACTTTACCGGGACAGGGGGCTGGAAACACCATATATTTT; CDR3aa: CASTLPGQGAGNTIYF
j_gene: TRBJ1-5; abundance: NA; v_gene: TRBV7-9; d_gene: TRBD1; CDR3nt: TGTGCCAGCAGCTTGGGGAGGGGGCTAAATCAGCCCCAGCATTTT; CDR3aa: CASSLGRGLNQPQHF
j_gene: TRBJ1-2; abundance: many; v_gene: TRBV28; d_gene: NA; CDR3nt: TGTGCCAGCAGTTTGGCCCGGCGGGGCCCCGTAGACTATGGCTACACCTTC; CDR3aa: CASSLARRGPVDYGYTF